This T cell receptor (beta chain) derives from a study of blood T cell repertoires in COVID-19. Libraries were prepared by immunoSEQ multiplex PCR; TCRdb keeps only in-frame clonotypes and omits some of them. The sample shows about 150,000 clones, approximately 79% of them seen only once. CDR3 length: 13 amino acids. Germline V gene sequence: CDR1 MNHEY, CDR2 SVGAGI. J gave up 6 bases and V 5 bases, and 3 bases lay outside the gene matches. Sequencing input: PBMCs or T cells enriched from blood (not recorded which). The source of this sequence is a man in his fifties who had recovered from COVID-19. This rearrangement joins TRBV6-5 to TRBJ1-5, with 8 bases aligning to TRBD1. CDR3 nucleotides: TGTGCCAGCAGTAGTGGACAGGGTCAGCCCCAGCATTTT. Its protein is CASSSGQGQPQHF.